This T cell receptor (beta chain) was sequenced for a study of control samples from healthy donors and cancer patients. Sequencing was performed with immunoSEQ multiplex PCR; in TCRdb, only in-frame clones are kept and a portion is missing. Of roughly 120,000 clones in the sample, around nine tenths are singletons; the top ten hold more than 3.5%. The CDR3 is 15 residues long. V lost 5 bases to trimming and J lost 1 base, with 14 bases between them. In germline, CDR1 is MDHEN, CDR2 SYDVKM. This TCR was recovered from a human donor in good health. The donor label of this sample is uncertain. The chain links TRBV28 to TRBJ2-5; TRBD1 is a possible D gene (5 bases). The source material was blood. Here the CDR3 DNA reads TGTGCCAGCAGTCCAGGGTTATTGGCCCAAGAGACCCAGTACTTC. Residues: CASSPGLLAQETQYF.